A selection of T cell receptor beta chains follows, all from one sample in a study of blood T cell repertoires in COVID-19. Measured with immunoSEQ multiplex PCR; TCRdb has only the in-frame clones, and not every one. The sample contains under 350,000 clones, approximately 92% of which appear only once. Sample: peripheral blood. The source of these receptors is a woman aged 25-40 years with COVID-19, enrolled during active disease. Both conserved end residues are part of each CDR3.

v_call	cdr3_aa
TRBV6-1	CASSEAQGSTGELFF
TRBV27	CASSLGLAGLGADTQYF
TRBV3-1/TRBV3-2	CASSPGTGGYTF
TRBV24-1	CATSETGTGDEKLFF
TRBV9	CASSPLAGGLGANVLTF
TRBV2	CASSTKGRTEAFF
TRBV7-3	CASSLGQDGGQYF
TRBV10-2	CASGTGGGQPQHF
TRBV5-1	CASSEDSDGEQYF
TRBV30	CAWSRGQEAFF
TRBV27	CASTRQAYNSPLHF
TRBV3-1/TRBV3-2	CASSPRSRFNEKLFF
TRBV7-3	CASSLNSGEGQFF
TRBV4-1	CASSQGSTYNEQFF
TRBV19	CASSGDRGHSPLHF
TRBV7-9	CASSPARGRGLNSPLHF
TRBV28	CASGTVNNSPLHF
TRBV5-1	CASSSVGLAGAGTGELFF
TRBV24-1	CATSDSGAGTGGEQYF
TRBV6-5	CASSTEGQPQHF
TRBV2	CASSEAETGITGELFF
TRBV4-1	CASSHGGTNQPQHF
TRBV27	CASSGWTGEGYSEKLFF
TRBV7-6	CASSFAPGEQYF
TRBV21-1	CASNMQFF
TRBV2	CASSEGGLAGPDEQFF
TRBV9	CASSPHAGTNTYEQYF
TRBV7-9	CASSLTSGSYEQYF
TRBV19	CASSIAGGRADTQYF
TRBV12-3/TRBV12-4	CASSLSSRGEAFF
TRBV6-5	CASGPFSPHEQYF
TRBV2	CASSDIDIAKNIQYF
TRBV14	CASSHGLTPQHF
TRBV28	CASSLVDRGEQYF
TRBV9	CASSVVDVGDTEAFF
TRBV5-1	CASSLEPTGTDTQYF
TRBV11-3	CASSAGGGTGELFF
TRBV3-1/TRBV3-2	CASSQGVRLAENNEQFF
TRBV19	CARRLVRDQYF
TRBV12-3/TRBV12-4	CASSLGLNEQYF
TRBV27	CASSLNRAGAEETQYF
TRBV18	CASSLDMNTEAFF
TRBV28	CASSFGGGSTDTQYF